What follows are 5 T cell receptor beta chains derived from one specimen sequenced in a study of Ad26.COV2.S vaccination and SARS-CoV-2 variants. Indicated treatment: around 19 received Ad26.COV2.S at low or high dose, single or two shots; 5 received placebo; per-sample allocation not given. Specimen acquisition occurred on day 63 following the initial vaccine or placebo injection. The method was immunoSEQ multiplex PCR; TCRdb's version includes in-frame clones alone and lacks a portion of them. Among 350,000 to 400,000 clones listed, roughly nine tenths were seen once. The sequencing here drew on peripheral blood, taken in a trial of Ad26.COV2.S vaccine versus placebo. The receptors were gathered from a person aged 18-60 years who received the Ad26.COV2.S COVID-19 vaccine or a placebo.

The chain employs TRBV2 and TRBJ1-2, with D perhaps TRBD1 (5 bases). The CDR3 is 16 residues long. V lost 0 bases and J 0 bases, leaving 11 bases between the germline ends. Per germline, CDR1 SNHLY and CDR2 FYNNEI. The CDR3 sequence is CASSEAGTGSNYGYTF. Here the CDR3 DNA reads TGTGCCAGCAGTGAAGCGGGGACGGGGTCTAACTATGGCTACACCTTC.

Turning to this clone: A junction boundary mismatches the germline segment, possibly from a read error. This chain joins TRBV5-1 and TRBJ2-7; 9 bases align to TRBD1. There are 14 residues in the CDR3. Germline V gives CDR1 SGHRS, CDR2 YFSETQ. CDR3 coding DNA: TGCGCCAGCAGTTTGGCGGGACAGGGTTACGAGCAGTACTTC. Protein: CASSLAGQGYEQYF. The variable domain in full, with the rest retrieved from reference TRBV5-1 and TRBJ2-7, is KAGVTQTPRYLIKTRGQQVTLSCSPISGHRSVSWYQQTPGQGLQFLFEYFSETQRNKGNFPGRFSGRQFSNSRSEMNVSTLELGDSALYLCASSLAGQGYEQYFGPGTRLTVT.

The chain is built from TRBV18 and TRBJ1-2; 8 bases are shared with TRBD1. The CDR3 length is 16 residues. V lost 4 bases to trimming and J lost 7 bases; unmatched junction nucleotides: 14. Germline-derived CDR1 and CDR2 are KGHSH and LQKENI. CDR3 sequence reads: CASSRGSGQDFLGYTF. In nucleotides, the CDR3 is TGTGCCAGCTCACGAGGCTCGGGACAGGACTTCCTTGGCTACACCTTC.

The gene calls are TRBV6-1 and TRBJ1-2; D is perhaps TRBD1 (5 bases). V was shortened by 2 bases and J by 0 bases, with 10 bases between the two germline ends. CDR3 length: 15 residues. CDR1 is MNHNS, CDR2 SASEGT, per germline. CDR3 sequence reads: CASSERGGTNYGYTF. CDR3 DNA sequence: TGTGCCAGCAGTGAAAGGGGAGGGACTAACTATGGCTACACCTTC.

This clone has a handful of counts. The chain carries TRBV5-1 and TRBJ2-7, with 7 bases lining up with TRBD1. The germline V gene encodes CDR1 SGHRS and CDR2 YFSETQ. After removal of 1 base from V and 7 bases from J, the junction contained 2 bases not matched to a gene. The CDR3 sequence is 12 residues long. The CDR3 sequence: CASSLSDREQYF. The CDR3 coding sequence is TGCGCCAGCAGCTTGTCGGACAGGGAGCAGTACTTC.